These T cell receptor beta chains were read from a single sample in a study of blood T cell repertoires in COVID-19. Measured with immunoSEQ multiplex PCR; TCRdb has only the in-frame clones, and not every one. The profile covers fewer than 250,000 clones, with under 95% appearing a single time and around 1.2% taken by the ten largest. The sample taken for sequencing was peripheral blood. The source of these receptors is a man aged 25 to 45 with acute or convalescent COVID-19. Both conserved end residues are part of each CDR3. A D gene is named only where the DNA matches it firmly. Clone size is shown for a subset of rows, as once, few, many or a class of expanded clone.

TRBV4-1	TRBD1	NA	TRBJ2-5	TGCGCCAGCAGCCCTCGGGCGGGACAGGAGGAGACCCAGTACTTC	CASSPRAGQEETQYF
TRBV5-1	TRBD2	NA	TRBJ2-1	TGCGCCAGCAGCTTGGCCTTCGGGGGGGCTCGGCAGTTCTTC	CASSLAFGGARQFF
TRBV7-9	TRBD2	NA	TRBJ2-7	TGTGCCAGCAGCTCTAGCGGGAGATCCCACGAGCAGTACTTC	CASSSSGRSHEQYF
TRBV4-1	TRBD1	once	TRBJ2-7	TGCGCCAGCAGCCCACAGGGGTGGTACGAGCAGTACTTC	CASSPQGWYEQYF
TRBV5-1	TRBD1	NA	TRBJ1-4	TGCGCCAGCAGCTTTCAGGGGACAGCAACTAATGAAAAACTGTTTTTT	CASSFQGTATNEKLFF
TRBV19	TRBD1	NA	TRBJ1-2	TGTGCCAGTAGTATTGGGACAGAAGGCTACACCTTC	CASSIGTEGYTF
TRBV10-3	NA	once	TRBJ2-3	TGTGCCATCCAACTTGGGGCCGCCTCAGATACGCAGTATTTT	CAIQLGAASDTQYF
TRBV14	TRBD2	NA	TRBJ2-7	TGTGCCAGCAGCCAAGAATCGACTAGCGGGACCTACGAGCAGTACTTC	CASSQESTSGTYEQYF
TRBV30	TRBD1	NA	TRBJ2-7	TGTGCCTGGAGACTCGCTGGACAGGGTCCAGAGCAGTACTTC	CAWRLAGQGPEQYF
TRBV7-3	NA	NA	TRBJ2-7	TGTGCCAGCAGCTTAATACTACCTTTCGGGTTTGTTGACGAGCAGTACTTC	CASSLILPFGFVDEQYF
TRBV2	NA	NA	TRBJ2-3	TGTGCCAGCAGCCGGGAGTTTTCGAGCACAGATACGCAGTATTTT	CASSREFSSTDTQYF
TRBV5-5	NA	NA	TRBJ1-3	TGTGCCAGCAGCGTGATCAATCCGGACACCATATATTTT	CASSVINPDTIYF
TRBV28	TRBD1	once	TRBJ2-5	TGTGCCAGCAGCCTTGACCAAAGACAGGGAGTGACCCAGTACTTC	CASSLDQRQGVTQYF
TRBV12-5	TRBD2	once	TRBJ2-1	TGTGCTAGTGGTTTGGTACTAGCGGGAGCTCGTCGCAATGAGCAGTTCTTC	CASGLVLAGARRNEQFF
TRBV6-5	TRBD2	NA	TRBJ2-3	TGTGCCAGCAGCGTCGCGGGGGGGCTTTGGGATACGCAGTATTTT	CASSVAGGLWDTQYF
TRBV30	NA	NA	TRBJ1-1	TGTGCCTGGAAGCCAGGGCCGTTCACTGAAGCTTTCTTT	CAWKPGPFTEAFF
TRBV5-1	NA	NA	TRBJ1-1	TGCGCCAGCAGCCCCTGGGCGGGGGCTTCTACTGAAGCTTTCTTT	CASSPWAGASTEAFF
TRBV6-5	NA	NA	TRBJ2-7	TGTGCCAGCAGTTACTCTTCGGGGGTCGAGCAGTACTTC	CASSYSSGVEQYF
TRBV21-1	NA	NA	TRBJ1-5	TGTGCCAGCAGCAAAGCCCCGGACAGGGTGGGCAATCAGCCCCAGCATTTT	CASSKAPDRVGNQPQHF
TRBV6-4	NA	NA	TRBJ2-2	TGTGCCAGCAGTGACAACACGAACACCGGGGAGCTGTTTTTT	CASSDNTNTGELFF
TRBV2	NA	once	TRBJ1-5	TGTGCCAGCAGTGACAGGGGAGGCAATCAGCCCCAGCATTTT	CASSDRGGNQPQHF
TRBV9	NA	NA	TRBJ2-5	TGTGCCAGCAGCGTAGGTGTGGGGCAGACCCAAGAGACCCAGTACTTC	CASSVGVGQTQETQYF
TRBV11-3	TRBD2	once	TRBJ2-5	TGTGCCAGCAGCGCCGGGACTAGCGGGATTAGCGAGACCCAGTACTTC	CASSAGTSGISETQYF
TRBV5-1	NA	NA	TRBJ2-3	TGCGCCAGCAGCACTACTGGCGGGACAGATACGCAGTATTTT	CASSTTGGTDTQYF
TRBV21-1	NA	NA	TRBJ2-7	TGTGCCAGCAGCAATTTGAGTTGTGGGCCCTACGAGCAGTACTTC	CASSNLSCGPYEQYF
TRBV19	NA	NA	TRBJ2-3	TGTGCCAGTAGTATTAGTGCAGATACGCAGTATTTT	CASSISADTQYF
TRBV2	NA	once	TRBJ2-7	TGTGCCACCAATCCATACGAGCAGTACTTC	CATNPYEQYF
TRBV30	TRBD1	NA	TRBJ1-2	TGTGCCTGGAGTTTAAACTACAGGGGCGGCTACACCTTC	CAWSLNYRGGYTF
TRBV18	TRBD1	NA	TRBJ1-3	TGTGCCAGCTCACCACCGTTTCAGGACAGGGATGGCACCATATATTTT	CASSPPFQDRDGTIYF
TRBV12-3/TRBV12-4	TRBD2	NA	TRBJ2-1	TGTGCCAGCAGTTTGCGGGGGGGACGAGAGCAGTTCTTC	CASSLRGGREQFF
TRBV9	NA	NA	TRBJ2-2	TGTGCCAGCAGCGCCATTACAAACACCGGGGAGCTGTTTTTT	CASSAITNTGELFF
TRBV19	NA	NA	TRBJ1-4	TGTGCCAGTTCCCCGACATCAACTAATGAAAAACTGTTTTTT	CASSPTSTNEKLFF
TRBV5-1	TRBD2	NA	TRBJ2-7	TGCGCCACTACCACGGGGGACTACGGGGCACAGCAGTACTTC	CATTTGDYGAQQYF
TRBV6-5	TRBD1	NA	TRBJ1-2	TGTGCCAGCACAGGGGGGTATGGCTACACCTTC	CASTGGYGYTF
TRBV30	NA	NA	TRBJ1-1	TGTGCCTGGGGAGGAGGGAGGGGGGCTGAAGCTTTCTTT	CAWGGGRGAEAFF
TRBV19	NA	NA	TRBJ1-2	TGTGCCAGTAGTATCGAAACAGGGCTGGGCTACACCTTC	CASSIETGLGYTF
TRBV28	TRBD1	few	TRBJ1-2	TGTGCCAGCGTTGAGGGACAGAACTATGGCTACACCTTC	CASVEGQNYGYTF
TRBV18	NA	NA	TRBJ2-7	TGTGCCAGCTCACCTCGCCCGGGAGACGGCCCATACGAGCAGTACTTC	CASSPRPGDGPYEQYF
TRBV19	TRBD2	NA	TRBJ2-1	TGTGCCAGCAAACCAGGACTAGCGGGAGAACAGACCTACAATGAGCAGTTCTTC	CASKPGLAGEQTYNEQFF
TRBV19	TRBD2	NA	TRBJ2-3	TGTGCCAGTAGTATTCGGCGGGAGGGGGCCGATACGCAGTATTTT	CASSIRREGADTQYF
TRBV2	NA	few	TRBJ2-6	TGTGCCAGCAGTGACCCCTGGGGGGGCTCGTCTGGGGCCAACGTCCTGACTTTC	CASSDPWGGSSGANVLTF
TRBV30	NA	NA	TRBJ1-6	TGTGCCTGGAGTGTACTCCGTAGGGGAAGCTCCTATAATTCACCCCTCCACTTT	CAWSVLRRGSSYNSPLHF
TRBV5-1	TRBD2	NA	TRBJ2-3	TGCGCCAGCAGCTTGCTCGGTGGACTAGCAACAGATACGCAGTATTTT	CASSLLGGLATDTQYF
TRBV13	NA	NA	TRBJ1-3	TGTGCCAGCAGTGGACCGGACAGCGCCTCTGGAAACACCATATATTTT	CASSGPDSASGNTIYF
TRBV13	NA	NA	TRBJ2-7	TGTGCCAGCAGCCCCCAGTACAAGCAGTACTTC	CASSPQYKQYF
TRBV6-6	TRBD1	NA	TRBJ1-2	TGTGCCAGCAGCCATACGGACAGGGGAAGCTACACCTTC	CASSHTDRGSYTF
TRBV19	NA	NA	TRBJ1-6	TGTGCCAGTAGTATAATACGGTTGAATTCACCCCTCCACTTT	CASSIIRLNSPLHF
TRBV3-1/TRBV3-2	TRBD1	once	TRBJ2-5	TGTGCCAGCAGCCAGCGACAGGGCCAAGAGACCCAGTACTTC	CASSQRQGQETQYF
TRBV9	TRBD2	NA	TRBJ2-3	TGTGCCAGCAGCGCCCGACTAGCGGGACCGCGCACAGATACGCAGTATTTT	CASSARLAGPRTDTQYF